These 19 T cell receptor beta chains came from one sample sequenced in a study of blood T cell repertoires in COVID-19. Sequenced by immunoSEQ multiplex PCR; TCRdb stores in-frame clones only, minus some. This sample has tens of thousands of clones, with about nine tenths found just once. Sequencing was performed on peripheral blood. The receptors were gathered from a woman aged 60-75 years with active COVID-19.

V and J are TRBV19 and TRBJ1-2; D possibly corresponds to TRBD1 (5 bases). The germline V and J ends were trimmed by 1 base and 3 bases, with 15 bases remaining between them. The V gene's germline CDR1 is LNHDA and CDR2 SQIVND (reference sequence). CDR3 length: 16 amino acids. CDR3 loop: CASSIGRANPYYGYTF. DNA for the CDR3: TGTGCCAGTAGTATAGGCAGGGCCAACCCCTACTATGGCTACACCTTC. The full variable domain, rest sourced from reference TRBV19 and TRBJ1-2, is DGGITQSPKYLFRKEGQNVTLSCEQNLNHDAMYWYRQDPGQGLRLIYYSQIVNDFQKGDIAEGYSVSREKKESFPLTVTSAQKNPTAFYLCASSIGRANPYYGYTFGSGTRLTVV.

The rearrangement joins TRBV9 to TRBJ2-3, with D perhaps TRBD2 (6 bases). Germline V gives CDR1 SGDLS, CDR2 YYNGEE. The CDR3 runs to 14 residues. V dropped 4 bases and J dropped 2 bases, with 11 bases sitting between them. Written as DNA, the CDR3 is TGTGCCAGCAGCCCCGGGACTTACACAGATACGCAGTATTTT. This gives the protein CASSPGTYTDTQYF. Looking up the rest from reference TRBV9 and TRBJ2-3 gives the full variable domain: DSGVTQTPKHLITATGQRVTLRCSPRSGDLSVYWYQQSLDQGLQFLIQYYNGEERAKGNILERFSAQQFPDLHSELNLSSLELGDSALYFCASSPGTYTDTQYFGPGTRLTVL.

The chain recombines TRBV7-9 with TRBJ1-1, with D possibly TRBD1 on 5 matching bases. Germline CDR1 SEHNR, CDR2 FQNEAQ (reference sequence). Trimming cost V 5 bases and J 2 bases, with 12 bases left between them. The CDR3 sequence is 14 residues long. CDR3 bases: TGTGCCAGCAGCCCCAGCGGGGGTAACACTGAAGCTTTCTTT. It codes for CASSPSGGNTEAFF.

This CDR3 is CAWSRTEGTQYF. CDR3 sequence (DNA): TGTGCCTGGAGCCGGACGGAGGGTACGCAGTATTTT. The chain uses TRBV30 and TRBJ2-3; possible D gene TRBD2, 6 bases. Trimming removed 3 bases at V and 8 bases at J, with 12 bases between. The CDR3 is made up of 12 amino acids. In germline, CDR1 is GTSNPN, CDR2 SVGIG (reference sequence).

CDR3 amino acids: CASSFKPNEQFF. DNA for the CDR3: TGTGCCAGCAGTTTTAAGCCGAATGAGCAGTTCTTC. The chain joins TRBV12-3 or TRBV12-4 to TRBJ2-1; D call uncertain. Trimming shortened V by 3 bases and J by 7 bases, and 7 bases separated the two germline ends. The CDR3 length is 12 residues.

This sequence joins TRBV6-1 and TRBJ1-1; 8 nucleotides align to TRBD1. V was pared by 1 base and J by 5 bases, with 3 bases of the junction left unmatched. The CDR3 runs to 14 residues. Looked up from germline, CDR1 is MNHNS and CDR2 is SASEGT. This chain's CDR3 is CASSEGTGRTEAFF. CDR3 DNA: TGTGCCAGCAGTGAAGGGACAGGGCGGACTGAAGCTTTCTTT.

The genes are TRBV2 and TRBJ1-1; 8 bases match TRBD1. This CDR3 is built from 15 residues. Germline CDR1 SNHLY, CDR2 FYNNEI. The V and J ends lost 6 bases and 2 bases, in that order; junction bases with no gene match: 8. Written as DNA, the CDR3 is TGTGCCAGCAGGACACCCGGGACAGGTAACACTGAAGCTTTCTTT. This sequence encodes CASRTPGTGNTEAFF. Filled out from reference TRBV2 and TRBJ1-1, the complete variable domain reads EPEVTQTPSHQVTQMGQEVILRCVPISNHLYFYWYRQILGQKVEFLVSFYNNEISEKSEIFDDQFSVERPDGSNFTLKIRSTKLEDSAMYFCASRTPGTGNTEAFFGQGTRLTVV.

The CDR3, as DNA: TGCGCCAGCAGCCAAGAAGGGGGCGGGCTCAAGAACACTGAAGCTTTCTTT. As protein: CASSQEGGGLKNTEAFF. The V gene is TRBV4-1, the J gene TRBJ1-1; 7 bases fit TRBD1. The CDR3 is made up of 17 amino acids. The V segment lost 0 bases and the J segment 1 base; nucleotides outside the gene matches: 8. CDR1 MGHRA and CDR2 YSYEKL come from the germline V gene.

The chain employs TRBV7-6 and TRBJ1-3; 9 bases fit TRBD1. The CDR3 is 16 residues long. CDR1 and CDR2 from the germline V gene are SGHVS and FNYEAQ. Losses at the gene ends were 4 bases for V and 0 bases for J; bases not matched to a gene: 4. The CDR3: CASSSYRGHSGNTIYF. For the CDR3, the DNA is TGTGCCAGCAGCTCGTACAGGGGGCACTCTGGAAACACCATATATTTT.

The CDR3 DNA is TGTGCCAGCAGCGTCGGGCAGGGGGTGTACGAGCAGTACTTC. It specifies CASSVGQGVYEQYF. The chain couples TRBV9 to TRBJ2-7; TRBD1 agrees at 7 bases. The trim removed 2 bases at V and 4 bases at J, leaving 6 bases unmatched. The CDR3 has 14 residues. Per germline, CDR1 SGDLS and CDR2 YYNGEE.

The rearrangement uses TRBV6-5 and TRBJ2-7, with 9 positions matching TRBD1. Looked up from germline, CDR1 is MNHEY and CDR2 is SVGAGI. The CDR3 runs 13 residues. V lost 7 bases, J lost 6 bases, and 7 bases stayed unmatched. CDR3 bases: TGTGCCAGCATCGGGACAGGGTCTTCCGAGCAGTACTTC. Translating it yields CASIGTGSSEQYF.

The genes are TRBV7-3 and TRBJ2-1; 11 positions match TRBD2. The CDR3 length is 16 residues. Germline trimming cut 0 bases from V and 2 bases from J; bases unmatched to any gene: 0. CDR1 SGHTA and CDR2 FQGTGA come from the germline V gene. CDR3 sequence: CASSLTTSGAYNEQFF. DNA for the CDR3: TGTGCCAGCAGCTTAACGACTAGCGGGGCCTACAATGAGCAGTTCTTC.

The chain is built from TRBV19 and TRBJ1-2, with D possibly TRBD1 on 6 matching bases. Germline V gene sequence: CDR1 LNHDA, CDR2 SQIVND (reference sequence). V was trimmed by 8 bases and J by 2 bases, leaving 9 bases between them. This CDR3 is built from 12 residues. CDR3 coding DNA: TGTGCCAGTTTGGACAGAAACTATGGCTACACCTTC. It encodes CASLDRNYGYTF.

CDR3 nucleotides: TGTGCCAGCAGCCAAGCAGCCGCGGCTGAAGCTTTCTTT. Protein: CASSQAAAAEAFF. The chain recombines TRBV3-1 (or the pseudogene TRBV3-2) with TRBJ1-1, with D unclear. Trimming stripped 1 base from V and 6 bases from J, with 9 bases between. CDR1 is LGHDT and CDR2 is YNNKEL in the germline V gene (reference sequence). This CDR3 has 13 residues.

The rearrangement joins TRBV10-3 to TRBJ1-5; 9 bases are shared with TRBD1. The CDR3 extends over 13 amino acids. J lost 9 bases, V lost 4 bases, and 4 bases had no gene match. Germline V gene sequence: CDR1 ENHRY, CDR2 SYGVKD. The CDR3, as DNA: TGTGCCATCAGTGGGGGACAGGGATGGCCCCAGCATTTT. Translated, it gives CAISGGQGWPQHF.

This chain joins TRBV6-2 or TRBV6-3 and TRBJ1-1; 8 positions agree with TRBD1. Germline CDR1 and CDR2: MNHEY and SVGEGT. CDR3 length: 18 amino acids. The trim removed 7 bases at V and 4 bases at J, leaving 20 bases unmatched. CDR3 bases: TGTGCCAGCACCCCGGGTAGGAGCAGGGGGCGCGGCTTCACTGAAGCTTTCTTT. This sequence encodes CASTPGRSRGRGFTEAFF.

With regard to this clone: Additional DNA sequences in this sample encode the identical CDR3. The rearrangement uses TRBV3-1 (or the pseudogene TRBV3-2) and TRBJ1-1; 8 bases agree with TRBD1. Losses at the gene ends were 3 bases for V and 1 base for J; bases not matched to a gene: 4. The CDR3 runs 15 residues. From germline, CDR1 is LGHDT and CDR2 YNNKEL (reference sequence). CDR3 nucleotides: TGTGCCAGCAGCCACTCAGGACAGGGGAACACTGAAGCTTTCTTT. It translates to CASSHSGQGNTEAFF.

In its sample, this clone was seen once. CDR3 sequence reads: CASSGDRPYEQYF. DNA of the CDR3: TGTGCCAGCAGCGGGGACAGGCCCTACGAGCAGTACTTC. This chain connects TRBV6-5 to TRBJ2-7, with 8 nucleotides matching TRBD1. V shed 6 bases and J 2 bases; nucleotides not matched to a gene: 3. This CDR3 spans 13 amino acids. CDR1 and CDR2 from the germline V gene are MNHEY and SVGAGI.

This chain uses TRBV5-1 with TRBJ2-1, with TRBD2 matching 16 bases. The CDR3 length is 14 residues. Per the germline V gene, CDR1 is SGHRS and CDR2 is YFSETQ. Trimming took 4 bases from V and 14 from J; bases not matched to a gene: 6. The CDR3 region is CASSPGTSGRDEFF. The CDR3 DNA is TGCGCCAGCAGCCCCGGGACTAGCGGGAGGGATGAGTTCTTC. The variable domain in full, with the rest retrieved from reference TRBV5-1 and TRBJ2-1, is KAGVTQTPRYLIKTRGQQVTLSCSPISGHRSVSWYQQTPGQGLQFLFEYFSETQRNKGNFPGRFSGRQFSNSRSEMNVSTLELGDSALYLCASSPGTSGRDEFFGPGTRLTVL.